This record concerns one T cell receptor (beta chain) sequence. The record originates from a study of cytomegalovirus exposure and HLA in healthy donors. The primer mix had 60 Vbeta and 13 Jbeta primers. Sequencing used immunoSEQ multiplex PCR; TCRdb keeps in-frame clones, though not all of them. This sample has around 100,000 clones, with approximately 60% found just once. Germline trimming cut 2 bases from V and 4 bases from J; bases unmatched to any gene: 1. CDR1 and CDR2 (germline): SGHTA, FQGNSA. The CDR3 extends over 14 amino acids. The chain joins TRBV7-2 to TRBJ2-2; TRBD2 matches at 7 bases. The clonotype originates from a woman under 40 in good health and CMV-seronegative. The specimen sequenced was PBMCs. CDR3 sequence reads: CASSLTGGTGELFF. In DNA form, the CDR3 reads TGTGCCAGCAGCTTAACGGGGGGCACCGGGGAGCTGTTTTTT.